The rows below give T cell receptor beta chains drawn from one sample of a study of blood T cell repertoires in COVID-19. The protocol was immunoSEQ multiplex PCR, while the TCRdb copy is restricted to in-frame clones and leaves out a portion. The data hold 150,000 to 200,000 clones, with 70% to 85% observed a single time. The source material was peripheral blood. The receptors derive from a human donor in a cohort sampled during active COVID-19. CDR3s include the opening cysteine and the closing phenylalanine or tryptophan. A D gene is named only where the DNA matches it firmly. Only some rows state a clone size, as once, few, many or a class for expanded clones.

v_gene	abundance	j_gene	d_gene	CDR3aa	CDR3nt
TRBV15	-	TRBJ2-1	TRBD2	CATSRGLGTSGNEQFF	TGTGCCACCAGCAGAGGATTAGGGACTAGCGGCAATGAGCAGTTCTTC
TRBV5-5	-	TRBJ1-6	-	CASSLVGGGGGNSPLHF	TGTGCCAGCAGCTTGGTAGGCGGGGGTGGAGGTAATTCACCCCTCCACTTT
TRBV5-1	-	TRBJ2-5	-	CASSLGGMETQYF	TGCGCCAGCAGCTTAGGGGGTATGGAGACCCAGTACTTC
TRBV2	once	TRBJ1-5	-	CASTRANQPQHF	TGTGCCAGCACCAGGGCGAATCAGCCCCAGCATTTT
TRBV13	once	TRBJ2-7	TRBD1	CASSLRTGGSEQYF	TGTGCCAGCAGCTTGAGGACAGGGGGAAGCGAGCAGTACTTC
TRBV3-1/TRBV3-2	-	TRBJ1-2	-	CASSQVRGSNGYTF	TGTGCCAGCAGCCAGGTCAGGGGATCGAATGGCTACACCTTC
TRBV3-1/TRBV3-2	-	TRBJ2-4	-	CASSQVGQTPGKNIQYF	TGTGCCAGCAGCCAAGTGGGGCAAACCCCCGGCAAAAACATTCAGTACTTC
TRBV7-6	-	TRBJ1-2	-	CASSLAAGDGYTF	TGTGCCAGCAGCTTAGCGGCAGGGGATGGCTACACCTTC
TRBV2	few	TRBJ2-7	-	CASSELGSSSSYEQYF	TGTGCCAGCAGTGAACTGGGTAGCTCCAGCTCCTACGAGCAGTACTTC
TRBV6-5	-	TRBJ2-7	-	CASHRSSYEQYF	TGTGCCAGTCACAGGAGCTCCTACGAGCAGTACTTC
TRBV27	-	TRBJ2-1	TRBD2	CASSFTSGGARHNEQFF	TGTGCCAGCAGTTTTACTAGCGGGGGGGCCCGTCACAATGAGCAGTTCTTC
TRBV5-6	-	TRBJ2-6	-	CASSQPGRAGANVLTF	TGTGCCAGCAGCCAACCGGGCAGGGCTGGGGCCAACGTCCTGACTTTC
TRBV5-1	-	TRBJ1-6	-	CASSSQPQGKNSPLHF	TGCGCCAGCAGCTCCCAGCCTCAGGGGAAGAATTCACCCCTCCACTTT
TRBV6-2/TRBV6-3	-	TRBJ2-2	TRBD2	CASSQAGGPPGELFF	TGTGCCAGCAGCCAAGCGGGGGGGCCACCCGGGGAGCTGTTTTTT
TRBV2	-	TRBJ2-2	-	CASTEAWNTGELFF	TGTGCCAGCACCGAGGCATGGAACACCGGGGAGCTGTTTTTT
TRBV6-6	-	TRBJ1-2	-	CASSLTSQGPSSYGYTF	TGTGCCAGCAGTCTGACCTCACAGGGACCCTCTTCATATGGCTACACCTTC
TRBV29-1	once	TRBJ2-7	-	CSVAVGTYEQYF	TGCAGCGTTGCGGTCGGTACCTACGAGCAGTACTTC
TRBV27	-	TRBJ2-3	-	CASSQQGPPDTQYF	TGTGCCAGCAGTCAACAGGGCCCCCCAGATACGCAGTATTTT
TRBV6-5	-	TRBJ1-5	-	CAALLTGRGNQPQHF	TGTGCCGCACTCCTCACAGGGAGGGGGAATCAACCCCAGCATTTT
TRBV5-5	-	TRBJ2-1	-	CASSRQGNEQFF	TGTGCCAGCAGCCGCCAGGGCAATGAGCAGTTCTTC
TRBV3-1/TRBV3-2	-	TRBJ1-6	TRBD1	CASSQEQGATNSPLHF	TGTGCCAGCAGCCAAGAGCAGGGGGCTACCAATTCACCCCTCCACTTT
TRBV2	-	TRBJ1-6	-	CASMSGLEGSYNSPLHF	TGTGCCAGCATGTCGGGTCTGGAAGGCTCCTATAATTCACCCCTCCACTTT
TRBV12-3/TRBV12-4	-	TRBJ1-2	-	CASSTNLRGGYTF	TGTGCCAGCAGTACGAACCTCCGCGGTGGCTACACCTTC
TRBV7-3	-	TRBJ2-1	-	CASSLHGGYNEQFF	TGTGCCAGCAGCTTACACGGGGGATACAATGAGCAGTTCTTC
TRBV3-1/TRBV3-2	few	TRBJ2-1	TRBD2	CASSRVSGSSYNEQFF	TGTGCCAGCAGTCGAGTTAGCGGGAGCTCCTACAATGAGCAGTTCTTC